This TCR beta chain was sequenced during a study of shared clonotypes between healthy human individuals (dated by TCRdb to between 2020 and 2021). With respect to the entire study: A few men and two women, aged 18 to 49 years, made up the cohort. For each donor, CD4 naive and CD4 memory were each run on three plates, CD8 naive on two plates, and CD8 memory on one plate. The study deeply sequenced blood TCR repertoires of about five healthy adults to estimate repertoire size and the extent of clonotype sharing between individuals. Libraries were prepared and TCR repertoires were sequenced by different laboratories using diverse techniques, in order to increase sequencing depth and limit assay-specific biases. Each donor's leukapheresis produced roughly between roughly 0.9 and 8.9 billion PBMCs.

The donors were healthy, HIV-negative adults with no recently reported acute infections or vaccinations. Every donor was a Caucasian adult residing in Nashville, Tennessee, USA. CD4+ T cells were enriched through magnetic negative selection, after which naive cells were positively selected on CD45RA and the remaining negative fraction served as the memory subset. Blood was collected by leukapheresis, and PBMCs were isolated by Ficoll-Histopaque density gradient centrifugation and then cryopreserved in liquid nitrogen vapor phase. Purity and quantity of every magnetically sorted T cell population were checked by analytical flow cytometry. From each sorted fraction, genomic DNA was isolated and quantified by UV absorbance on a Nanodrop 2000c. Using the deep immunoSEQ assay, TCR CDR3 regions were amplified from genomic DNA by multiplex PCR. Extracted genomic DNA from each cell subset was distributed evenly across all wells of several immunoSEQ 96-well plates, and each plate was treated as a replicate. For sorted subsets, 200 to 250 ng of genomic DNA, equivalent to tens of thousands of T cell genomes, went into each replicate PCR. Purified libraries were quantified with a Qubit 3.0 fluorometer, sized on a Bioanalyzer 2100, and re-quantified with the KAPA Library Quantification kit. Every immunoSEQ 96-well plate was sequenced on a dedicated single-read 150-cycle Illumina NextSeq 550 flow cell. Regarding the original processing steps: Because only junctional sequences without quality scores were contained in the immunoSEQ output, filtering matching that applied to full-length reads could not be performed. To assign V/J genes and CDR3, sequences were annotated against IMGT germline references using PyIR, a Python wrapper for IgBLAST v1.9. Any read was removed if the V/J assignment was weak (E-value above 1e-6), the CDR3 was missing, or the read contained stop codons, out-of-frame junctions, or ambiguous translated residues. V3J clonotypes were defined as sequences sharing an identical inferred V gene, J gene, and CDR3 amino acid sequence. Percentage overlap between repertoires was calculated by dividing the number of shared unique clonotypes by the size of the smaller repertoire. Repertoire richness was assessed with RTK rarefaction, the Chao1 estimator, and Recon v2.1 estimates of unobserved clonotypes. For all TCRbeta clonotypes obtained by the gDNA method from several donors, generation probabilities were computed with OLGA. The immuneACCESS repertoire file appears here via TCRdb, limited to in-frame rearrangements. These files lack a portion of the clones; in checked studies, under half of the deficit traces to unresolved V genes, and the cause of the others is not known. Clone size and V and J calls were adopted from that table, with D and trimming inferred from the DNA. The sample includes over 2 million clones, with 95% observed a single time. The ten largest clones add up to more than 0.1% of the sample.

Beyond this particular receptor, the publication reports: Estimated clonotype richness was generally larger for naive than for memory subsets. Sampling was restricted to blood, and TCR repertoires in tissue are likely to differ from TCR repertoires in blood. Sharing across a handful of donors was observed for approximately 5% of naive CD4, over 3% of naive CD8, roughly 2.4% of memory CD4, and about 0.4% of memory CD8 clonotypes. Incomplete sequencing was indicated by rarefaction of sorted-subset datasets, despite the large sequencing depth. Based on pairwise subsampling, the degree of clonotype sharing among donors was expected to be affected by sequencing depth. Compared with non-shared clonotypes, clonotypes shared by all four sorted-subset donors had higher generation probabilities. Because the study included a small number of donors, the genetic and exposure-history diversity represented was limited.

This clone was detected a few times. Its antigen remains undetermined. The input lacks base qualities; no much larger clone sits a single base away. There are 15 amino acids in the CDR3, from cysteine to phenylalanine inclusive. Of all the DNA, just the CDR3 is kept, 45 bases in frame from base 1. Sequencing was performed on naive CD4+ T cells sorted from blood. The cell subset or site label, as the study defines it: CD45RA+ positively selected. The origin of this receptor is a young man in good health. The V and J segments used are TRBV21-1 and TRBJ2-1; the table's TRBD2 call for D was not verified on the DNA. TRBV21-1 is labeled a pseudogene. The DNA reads TGTGCCAGCAGCCGCCGGGAGGTCCGATTCAATGAGCAGTTCTTC. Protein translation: CASSRREVRFNEQFF.